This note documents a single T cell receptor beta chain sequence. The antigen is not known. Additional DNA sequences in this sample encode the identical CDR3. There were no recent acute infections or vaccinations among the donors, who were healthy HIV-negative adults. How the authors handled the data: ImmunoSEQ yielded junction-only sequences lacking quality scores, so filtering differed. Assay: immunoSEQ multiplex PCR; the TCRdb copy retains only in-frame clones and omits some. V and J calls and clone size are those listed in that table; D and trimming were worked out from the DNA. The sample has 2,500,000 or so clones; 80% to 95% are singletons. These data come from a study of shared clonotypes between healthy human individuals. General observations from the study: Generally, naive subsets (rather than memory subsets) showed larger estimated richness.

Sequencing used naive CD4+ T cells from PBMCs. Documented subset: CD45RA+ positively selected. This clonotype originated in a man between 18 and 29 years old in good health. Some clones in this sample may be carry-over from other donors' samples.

CDR3 DNA: TGTGCCAGCAGCCCCACCGGGACAGGGAGGACAGATACGCAGTATTTT. This encodes CASSPTGTGRTDTQYF. This chain connects TRBV28 to TRBJ2-3; 9 bases agree with TRBD1. From germline, CDR1 is MDHEN and CDR2 SYDVKM. The CDR3 has 16 amino acids. The trim removed 6 bases at V and 3 bases at J, leaving 10 bases unmatched.